Listed below are T cell receptor beta chains from one sample, sequenced in a study of T cell responses to AZD1222 COVID-19 vaccine. Assay used: immunoSEQ multiplex PCR; TCRdb lists only in-frame clones, some missing. The sample lists 67,000 or so clones; roughly 89% were seen once. The input for sequencing was peripheral blood, taken on day 0 of AZD1222 vaccination. The origin of the receptors is an adult in good health. CDR3s include the opening cysteine and the closing phenylalanine or tryptophan. A D gene is named only where the DNA matches it firmly. The size entry is marked missing in some rows and otherwise reads once, few, many or a size class.

TRBV19	NA	TRBJ2-5	NA	CASSKGETQYF	TGTGCCAGTAGTAAAGGGGAGACCCAGTACTTC
TRBV2	NA	TRBJ1-2	NA	CASSERGPHGYTF	TGTGCCAGCAGCGAAAGAGGGCCGCATGGCTACACCTTC
TRBV2	NA	TRBJ2-2	TRBD1	CANRQGLGTGELFF	TGTGCCAACAGACAGGGGTTGGGGACCGGGGAGCTGTTTTTT
TRBV20-1	NA	TRBJ2-7	NA	CSASYEQYF	TGCAGTGCCTCCTACGAGCAGTACTTC
TRBV29-1	once	TRBJ1-1	NA	CSARAAWSTEAFF	TGCAGCGCAAGGGCTGCGTGGAGCACTGAAGCTTTCTTT
TRBV4-1	NA	TRBJ1-4	NA	CASSQDPGTTNEKLFF	TGCGCCAGCAGCCAAGATCCAGGAACAACTAATGAAAAACTGTTTTTT
TRBV5-1	NA	TRBJ2-1	NA	CASYELGKGDSNEQFF	TGCGCCAGCTACGAGTTAGGCAAGGGAGACTCTAATGAGCAGTTCTTC
TRBV2	NA	TRBJ1-5	NA	CASSINQPQHF	TGTGCCAGCAGCATTAATCAGCCCCAGCATTTT
TRBV2	NA	TRBJ1-2	NA	CASSREGGGYTF	TGTGCCAGCAGTCGAGAGGGAGGTGGCTACACCTTC
TRBV4-2	medium-sized	TRBJ1-5	NA	CASSHDRGPQPQHF	TGTGCCAGCAGCCATGACCGGGGGCCTCAGCCCCAGCATTTT
TRBV10-3	NA	TRBJ1-1	NA	CAISGQLNTEAFF	TGTGCCATCAGCGGACAGTTAAACACTGAAGCTTTCTTT
TRBV24-1	NA	TRBJ1-5	NA	CATSEAKGQPQHF	TGTGCCACCAGTGAGGCAAAAGGACAGCCCCAGCATTTT
TRBV3-1/TRBV3-2	NA	TRBJ2-4	NA	CASSQDLLAKNIQYF	TGTGCCAGCAGCCAAGATTTACTAGCCAAAAACATTCAGTACTTC
TRBV4-1	NA	TRBJ2-1	TRBD2	CASSRFLLRGGSYNEQFF	TGCGCCAGCAGTCGGTTTCTTCTTCGGGGGGGTTCCTACAATGAGCAGTTCTTC
TRBV7-8	NA	TRBJ1-2	NA	CASSLGTPPNYGYTF	TGTGCCAGCAGCCTCGGGACACCTCCTAACTATGGCTACACCTTC
TRBV7-9	NA	TRBJ2-7	NA	CASSLSAVRTEQYF	TGTGCCAGCAGCTTATCCGCGGTGAGGACCGAGCAGTACTTC
TRBV29-1	NA	TRBJ2-5	NA	CSVDGTGSWETQYF	TGCAGCGTTGATGGAACGGGGTCTTGGGAGACCCAGTACTTC
TRBV2	NA	TRBJ2-5	NA	CASSGQIQETQYF	TGTGCCAGCAGTGGACAGATCCAAGAGACCCAGTACTTC
TRBV5-6	few	TRBJ1-2	NA	CASSLWQAQGYGYTF	TGTGCCAGCAGCTTGTGGCAGGCTCAGGGCTATGGCTACACCTTC
TRBV10-3	once	TRBJ2-5	NA	CAISESDGGGFQETQYF	TGTGCCATCAGTGAATCAGACGGAGGGGGATTCCAAGAGACCCAGTACTTC
TRBV7-9	NA	TRBJ2-1	NA	CAGGLRDEQFF	TGTGCCGGGGGGCTTAGGGATGAGCAGTTCTTC
TRBV2	NA	TRBJ2-7	NA	CASSEALEGYEQYF	TGTGCCAGCAGTGAAGCGCTTGAGGGCTACGAGCAGTACTTC
TRBV5-1	NA	TRBJ1-4	NA	CASSLLSTNEKLFF	TGCGCCAGCAGCTTGCTTTCAACTAATGAAAAACTGTTTTTT
TRBV10-3	NA	TRBJ2-1	NA	CAISDGPELEQFF	TGTGCCATCAGTGACGGACCCGAACTTGAGCAGTTCTTC
TRBV11-3	NA	TRBJ2-3	NA	CASSLGTGTADTQYF	TGTGCCAGCAGCTTAGGAACTGGGACGGCAGATACGCAGTATTTT
TRBV6-5	NA	TRBJ1-1	NA	CASSSPGNTEAFF	TGTGCCAGCAGTTCTCCCGGGAACACTGAAGCTTTCTTT
TRBV5-4	NA	TRBJ1-3	NA	CASSSSGGHSGNTIYF	TGTGCCAGCAGCTCATCCGGGGGTCACTCTGGAAACACCATATATTTT
TRBV28	NA	TRBJ1-6	NA	CASSLAGGSYNSPLHF	TGTGCCAGCAGTCTAGCGGGGGGCTCCTATAATTCACCCCTCCACTTT
TRBV3-1/TRBV3-2	NA	TRBJ2-3	NA	CASSQDSRAGRGTQYF	TGTGCCAGCAGCCAAGATTCTCGGGCAGGGCGAGGTACGCAGTATTTT
TRBV19	few	TRBJ1-5	TRBD1	CASSPRGREPQHF	TGTGCCAGTAGTCCCAGGGGGCGAGAACCCCAGCATTTT
TRBV7-6	NA	TRBJ1-3	NA	CASSLESDNSGNTIYF	TGTGCCAGCAGCTTAGAGTCAGACAACTCTGGAAACACCATATATTTT
TRBV5-4	few	TRBJ2-3	NA	CASSLVESLIVGTQYF	TGTGCCAGCAGCTTGGTCGAGAGTTTAATCGTCGGGACGCAGTATTTT
TRBV4-3	NA	TRBJ2-7	NA	CASSQDLQNYEQYF	TGCGCCAGCAGCCAAGATCTCCAGAACTACGAGCAGTACTTC
TRBV3-1/TRBV3-2	medium-sized	TRBJ1-1	TRBD1	CASSPTGGHTEAFF	TGTGCCAGCAGCCCGACAGGGGGTCACACTGAAGCTTTCTTT
TRBV5-4	NA	TRBJ2-7	NA	CASSLAREHEQYF	TGTGCCAGCAGCTTGGCTAGGGAACACGAGCAGTACTTC
TRBV28	NA	TRBJ1-2	NA	CASSGAPPANYGYTF	TGTGCCAGCAGTGGGGCACCGCCCGCTAACTATGGCTACACCTTC
TRBV28	few	TRBJ2-7	TRBD2	CASSFSSAGGSYEQYF	TGTGCCAGCAGTTTCAGCTCAGCGGGGGGGTCCTACGAGCAGTACTTC
TRBV28	NA	TRBJ1-3	NA	CASSLSIYSLSTIYF	TGTGCCAGCAGTTTATCTATCTACTCCCTATCCACCATATATTTT
TRBV6-6	once	TRBJ1-2	NA	CASSFDRLYGYTF	TGTGCCAGCAGTTTCGACAGGCTCTATGGCTACACCTTC
TRBV11-3	NA	TRBJ2-3	TRBD2	CASSRTSYTDTQYF	TGTGCCAGCTCGCGGACTAGCTACACAGATACGCAGTATTTT
TRBV6-5	NA	TRBJ1-2	TRBD1	CASSYPGGGSGGYTF	TGTGCCAGCAGTTACCCAGGGGGCGGTTCAGGTGGCTACACCTTC
TRBV4-1	NA	TRBJ2-1	NA	CASSRGHGPYNEQFF	TGCGCCAGCTCTCGGGGACACGGCCCTTACAATGAGCAGTTCTTC
TRBV29-1	NA	TRBJ1-3	NA	CSVAAGNTIYF	TGCAGCGTTGCCGCTGGAAACACCATATATTTT
TRBV13	NA	TRBJ1-5	NA	CASSFRGTRDQPQHF	TGTGCCAGCAGCTTCCGGGGGACCAGGGATCAGCCCCAGCATTTT
TRBV10-3	NA	TRBJ2-3	TRBD2	CAISVSSGATDTQYF	TGTGCCATCAGTGTTTCGAGCGGGGCTACAGATACGCAGTATTTT
TRBV3-1/TRBV3-2	few	TRBJ2-1	NA	CASSQRGGGYNEQFF	TGTGCCAGCAGCCAAAGGGGGGGCGGTTACAATGAGCAGTTCTTC
TRBV30	NA	TRBJ1-3	NA	CAWSPGPGNTIYF	TGTGCCTGGAGTCCTGGGCCTGGAAACACCATATATTTT
TRBV9	NA	TRBJ1-1	NA	CASSAQMNTEAFF	TGTGCCAGCAGCGCCCAGATGAACACTGAAGCTTTCTTT
TRBV20-1	NA	TRBJ1-5	TRBD1	CSASPSQGDQPQHF	TGCAGTGCTAGTCCTAGCCAGGGGGATCAGCCCCAGCATTTT
TRBV7-2	NA	TRBJ1-5	NA	CASRVGGGNQPQHF	TGTGCCAGCAGGGTGGGTGGGGGCAATCAGCCCCAGCATTTT
TRBV5-5	NA	TRBJ1-1	NA	CASSHPLSGGGTEAFF	TGTGCCAGCAGCCACCCCCTTTCGGGCGGGGGCACTGAAGCTTTCTTT
TRBV3-1/TRBV3-2	NA	TRBJ2-7	NA	CASRGAGHEQYF	TGTGCCAGCAGGGGGGCCGGCCACGAGCAGTACTTC
TRBV12-3/TRBV12-4	NA	TRBJ2-3	NA	CASSRIGSDTQYF	TGTGCCAGCAGCCGTATAGGGTCAGATACGCAGTATTTT